These 10 T cell receptor beta chains originate from one sample sequenced in a study of T cell responses to AZD1222 COVID-19 vaccine. Here immunoSEQ multiplex PCR was the method, and the copy in TCRdb shows in-frame clones only, minus some. This sample has some 150,000 clones, with 85% to 95% found just once. The source material was peripheral blood, sampled on day 0 of AZD1222 vaccination. These receptors were collected from an adult in good health.

V is TRBV9 and J is TRBJ1-3; D is uncertain. V was pared by 1 base and J by 0 bases, with 14 bases between. Germline loops: CDR1 SGDLS, CDR2 YYNGEE. The CDR3 covers 17 residues. The CDR3 spells CASSVMSSPDSGNTIYF. Written as DNA, the CDR3 is TGTGCCAGCAGCGTAATGTCGAGCCCCGACTCTGGAAACACCATATATTTT.

This chain uses TRBV12-3 or TRBV12-4 with TRBJ2-3, with D uncertain. This CDR3 has 13 residues. Trimming left V 6 bases short and J 3 bases short, with 10 bases between. The CDR3 nucleotides read TGTGCCAGCAGGAGCCTAGGGACAGATACGCAGTATTTT. Translation gives CASRSLGTDTQYF.

V is TRBV4-3 and J is TRBJ1-2; D call uncertain. The V end lost 1 base, the J end lost 4 bases, and 13 bases lay between the germline ends. Germline-derived CDR1 and CDR2 are LGHNA and YSLEER. This CDR3 comprises 15 residues. The CDR3 DNA is TGCGCCAGCAGCCAAGGCAGGAGGGCAACCTATGGCTACACCTTC. The encoded protein is CASSQGRRATYGYTF.

The J gene is TRBJ2-2, the V gene TRBV7-9; D is perhaps TRBD2 (6 bases). Trimming took off 4 bases at V and 2 bases at J, with 20 bases between the two ends. Germline V CDR1 and CDR2: SEHNR, FQNEAQ (reference sequence). The CDR3 spans 18 residues. The CDR3 bases are TGTGCCAGCAGCTCCACTTACGCTCGGGGGATTAACACCGGGGAGCTGTTTTTT. Translated, it gives CASSSTYARGINTGELFF.

The rearrangement joins TRBV6-2 or TRBV6-3 to TRBJ2-3; D ambiguous. Per germline, CDR1 MNHEY and CDR2 SVGEGT. The CDR3 runs 15 residues. The V end lost 2 bases, the J end lost 2 bases, and 11 bases lay between the germline ends. The CDR3: CASSYVESVTDTQYF. CDR3 nucleotide sequence: TGTGCCAGCAGTTACGTCGAGAGCGTCACAGATACGCAGTATTTT.

V gene TRBV15 combines with J gene TRBJ1-2; TRBD1 is a possible D gene (5 bases). The CDR3 contains 16 residues. Trimming stripped 0 bases from V and 5 bases from J, with 16 bases between. Germline V lookup: CDR1 LNHNV, CDR2 YYDKDF (reference sequence). The CDR3 sequence is CATSRDRGSALYGYTF. The DNA for the CDR3 is TGTGCCACCAGCAGAGATAGGGGTTCGGCCCTTTATGGCTACACCTTC. Complete variable domain (other parts from reference TRBV15 and TRBJ1-2): DAMVIQNPRYQVTQFGKPVTLSCSQTLNHNVMYWYQQKSSQAPKLLFHYYDKDFNNEADTPDNFQSRRPNTSFCFLDIRSPGLGDTAMYLCATSRDRGSALYGYTFGSGTRLTVV.

The J gene is TRBJ1-6, the V gene TRBV2; possibly TRBD1 for D (5 bases). Germline CDR1 is SNHLY and CDR2 is FYNNEI. The CDR3 runs to 15 residues. V was trimmed by 1 base and J by 10 bases, leaving 14 bases between them. The chain's CDR3 is CASSEGAGSRSPLHF. CDR3 DNA sequence: TGTGCCAGCAGTGAAGGGGCAGGGAGCAGGTCACCCCTCCACTTT. The full variable domain, completed using reference TRBV2 and TRBJ1-6, is EPEVTQTPSHQVTQMGQEVILRCVPISNHLYFYWYRQILGQKVEFLVSFYNNEISEKSEIFDDQFSVERPDGSNFTLKIRSTKLEDSAMYFCASSEGAGSRSPLHFGNGTRLTVT.

The rearrangement links TRBV6-1 to TRBJ1-1; D remains ambiguous. The CDR3 length is 14 residues. Germline V CDR1 and CDR2: MNHNS, SASEGT. Trimming pared 6 bases from V and 4 bases from J, leaving 15 bases between. CDR3 sequence (DNA): TGTGCCAGCAGCTGGGCGAGGGAACTCACTGAAGCTTTCTTT. Its protein is CASSWARELTEAFF.

About this clone: The sample holds other DNA sequences that translate to the same CDR3. The V and J genes are TRBV3-1 (or the pseudogene TRBV3-2) and TRBJ1-5; tentative D call: TRBD1 (5 bases). Deletions cut 0 bases from V and 7 bases from J, with 7 bases between. The CDR3 has 13 residues. Germline V gene sequence: CDR1 LGHDT, CDR2 YNNKEL (reference sequence). The CDR3 loop reads CASSQDRGQPQHF. The CDR3 DNA sequence: TGTGCCAGCAGCCAAGATCGGGGGCAGCCCCAGCATTTT.

The chain employs TRBV5-4 and TRBJ2-3; 8 bases are shared with TRBD2. CDR3 length equals 15 residues. V was clipped by 4 bases and J by 13 bases; unmatched bases: 17. Per the germline V gene, CDR1 is SGHNT and CDR2 is YYREEE (reference sequence). Here the CDR3 reads CASSQRLGLVPTEYF. In DNA, the CDR3 is TGTGCCAGCAGCCAAAGATTGGGACTAGTCCCGACGGAGTATTTT.